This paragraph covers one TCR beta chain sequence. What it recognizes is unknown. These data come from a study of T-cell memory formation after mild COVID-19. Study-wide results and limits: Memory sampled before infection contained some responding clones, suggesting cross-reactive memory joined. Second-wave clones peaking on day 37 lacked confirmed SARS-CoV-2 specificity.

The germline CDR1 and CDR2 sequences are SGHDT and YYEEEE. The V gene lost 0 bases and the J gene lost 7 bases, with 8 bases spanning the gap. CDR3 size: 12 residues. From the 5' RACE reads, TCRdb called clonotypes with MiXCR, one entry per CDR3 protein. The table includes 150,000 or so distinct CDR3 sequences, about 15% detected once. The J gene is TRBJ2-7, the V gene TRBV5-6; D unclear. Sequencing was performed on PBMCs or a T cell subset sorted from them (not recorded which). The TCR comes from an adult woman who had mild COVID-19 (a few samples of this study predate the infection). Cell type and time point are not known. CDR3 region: CASSLVPSEQYF. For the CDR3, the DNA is TGTGCCAGCAGCTTGGTACCCTCGGAGCAGTACTTC. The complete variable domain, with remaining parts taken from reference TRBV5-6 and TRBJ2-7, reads DAGVTQSPTHLIKTRGQQVTLRCSPKSGHDTVSWYQQALGQGPQFIFQYYEEEERQRGNFPDRFSGHQFPNYSSELNVNALLLGDSALYLCASSLVPSEQYFGPGTRLTVT.